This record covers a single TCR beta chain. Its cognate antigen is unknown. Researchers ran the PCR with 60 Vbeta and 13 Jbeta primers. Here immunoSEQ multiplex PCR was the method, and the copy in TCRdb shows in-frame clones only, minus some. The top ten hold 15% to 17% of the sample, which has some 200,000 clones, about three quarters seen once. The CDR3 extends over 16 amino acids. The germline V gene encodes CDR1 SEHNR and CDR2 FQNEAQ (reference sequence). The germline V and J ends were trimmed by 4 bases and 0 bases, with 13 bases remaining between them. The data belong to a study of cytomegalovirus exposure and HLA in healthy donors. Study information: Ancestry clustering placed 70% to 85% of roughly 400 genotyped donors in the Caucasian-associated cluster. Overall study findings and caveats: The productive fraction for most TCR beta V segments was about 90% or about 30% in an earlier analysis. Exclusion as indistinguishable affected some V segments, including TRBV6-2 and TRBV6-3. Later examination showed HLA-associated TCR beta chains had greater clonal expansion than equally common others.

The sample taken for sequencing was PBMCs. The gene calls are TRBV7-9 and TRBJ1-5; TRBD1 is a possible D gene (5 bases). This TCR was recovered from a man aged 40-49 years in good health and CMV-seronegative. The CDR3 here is CASSSDSFDSNQPQHF. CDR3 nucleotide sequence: TGTGCCAGCAGCTCTGACAGTTTTGATAGCAATCAGCCCCAGCATTTT.